A single sample is the source of the 26 T cell receptor beta chains below, sequenced in a study of control samples from healthy donors and cancer patients (dated by TCRdb to between 2020 and 2021). The library came from the immunoSEQ multiplex PCR assay. Here the immuneACCESS table is served through TCRdb, limited to in-frame sequences with V and J called. Missing clones are a known gap in these copies; in checked studies unresolved V genes cover under half, and the rest lacks a known reason. The sample table shows 150,000 to 160,000 clones, and around 96% are seen once. The ten largest clones capture approximately 5.7% of the sample. Sequenced sample: blood. The receptors were gathered from a man in his forties or fifties in good health.

To note about this clone: Other DNA sequences in the sample encode the same CDR3. The rearrangement joins TRBV11-2 to TRBJ1-6; D unresolved. CDR1 SGHAT and CDR2 FQNNGV come from the germline V gene. This CDR3 is 14 amino acids long. V was cut by 5 bases and J by 8 bases, with 13 bases left in between. CDR3 DNA: TGTGCCAGCAGCCCCGCAGTGAGGGATTCACCCCTCCACTTT. Residues: CASSPAVRDSPLHF.

This clone was observed a single time. The chain recombines TRBV4-1 with TRBJ1-5; D might be TRBD1 (6 bases). The CDR3 spans 14 residues. The V end was cut by 3 bases, the J end by 7 bases, with 13 bases between. Germline CDR1 is MGHRA and CDR2 is YSYEKL. The CDR3 DNA reads as TGCGCCAGCAGCCAGGAGGGGGGAGCCCAGCCCCAGCATTTT. This gives the protein CASSQEGGAQPQHF.

This clone was observed once. This rearrangement joins TRBV5-1 to TRBJ1-6; the D is unclear. Germline CDR1 reads SGHRS; CDR2 reads YFSETQ. The CDR3 is 13 amino acids. Trimming stripped 0 bases from V and 15 bases from J, with 13 bases between. The CDR3, as DNA: TGCGCCAGCAGCTTGGCCGGGGAGAGTCGCCTCCACTTT. Protein: CASSLAGESRLHF.

The chain combines TRBV7-2 with TRBJ2-2, with D uncertain. CDR1 SGHTA and CDR2 FQGNSA come from the germline V gene. Trimming stripped 4 bases from V and 0 bases from J, with 12 bases between. CDR3 length: 16 residues. The chain's CDR3 is CASSSRRLANTGELFF. The DNA for the CDR3 is TGTGCCAGCAGCTCCCGACGTCTCGCGAACACCGGGGAGCTGTTTTTT. Variable domain in full (rest from reference TRBV7-2 and TRBJ2-2): GAGVSQSPSNKVTEKGKDVELRCDPISGHTALYWYRQSLGQGLEFLIYFQGNSAPDKSGLPSDRFSAERTGGSVSTLTIQRTQQEDSAVYLCASSSRRLANTGELFFGEGSRLTVL.

The V gene is TRBV11-3, the J gene TRBJ1-1; the D gene is possibly TRBD1 (6 bases). CDR3 size: 14 residues. V shed 5 bases and J shed 3 bases, with 13 bases lying between them. Per germline, CDR1 SGHNT and CDR2 YENEEA. Written as DNA, the CDR3 is TGTGCCAGCAGCCTTTTTGGACAGCACACTGAAGCTTTCTTT. Translation: CASSLFGQHTEAFF.

This chain joins TRBV28 and TRBJ1-1; no clear D. With 2 bases removed from V and 5 bases from J, the gap between germline ends came to 6 bases. The CDR3 extends over 12 amino acids. CDR1 is MDHEN, CDR2 SYDVKM, per germline. CDR3 in amino acids: CASSLIITEAFF. The CDR3 nucleotides read TGTGCCAGCAGTTTAATCATAACTGAAGCTTTCTTT. The full variable domain, completed using reference TRBV28 and TRBJ1-1, is DVKVTQSSRYLVKRTGEKVFLECVQDMDHENMFWYRQDPGLGLRLIYFSYDVKMKEKGDIPEGYSVSREKKERFSLILESASTNQTSMYLCASSLIITEAFFGQGTRLTVV.

This clone appeared once. The CDR3 nucleotides read TGTGCCAGCAGGGGACAGGGCGAGGGAAAACTGTTTTTT. This codes for CASRGQGEGKLFF. The chain combines TRBV28 with TRBJ1-4; 9 positions agree with TRBD1. Germline CDR1 reads MDHEN; CDR2 reads SYDVKM. The CDR3 covers 13 residues. V gave up 6 bases and J gave up 10 bases; unmatched junction bases: 6.

This rearrangement joins TRBV18 to TRBJ1-2; a weak D match, TRBD1 (5 bases). Between the trimmed V and J ends, which lost 4 bases and 0 bases, there was a span of 12 bases. This CDR3 contains 15 residues. The germline V gene encodes CDR1 KGHSH and CDR2 LQKENI. The CDR3 bases are TGTGCCAGCTCACGAGTCCAGGGACCTAACTATGGCTACACCTTC. It translates to CASSRVQGPNYGYTF.

The chain links TRBV6-5 to TRBJ1-2, with D hard to call. Per germline, CDR1 MNHEY and CDR2 SVGAGI. Between the trimmed V and J ends, which lost 2 bases and 8 bases, there was a span of 12 bases. The CDR3 length is 13 residues. Written as DNA, the CDR3 is TGTGCCAGCAGTTACGATGTTCGGACGGGCTACACCTTC. It is translated as CASSYDVRTGYTF.

The count of this clone is one. The genes are TRBV19 and TRBJ1-1; unclear D gene. From germline, CDR1 is LNHDA and CDR2 SQIVND (reference sequence). This CDR3 is built from 14 residues. The V gene lost 7 bases and the J gene lost 4 bases, with 16 bases spanning the gap. CDR3 loop: CASTPGRMSTEAFF. The CDR3 region has the DNA TGTGCCAGTACCCCCGGGAGAATGAGCACTGAAGCTTTCTTT.

The chain recombines TRBV19 with TRBJ2-2, with D uncertain. CDR1 is LNHDA, CDR2 SQIVND, per germline (reference sequence). There are 14 residues in the CDR3. V was cut by 5 bases and J by 5 bases, with 12 bases left in between. The CDR3 nucleotides are TGTGCCAGTAGTTTCCCAGTTGCTACCGGGGAGCTGTTTTTT. Amino acids: CASSFPVATGELFF.

The chain has TRBV10-3 and TRBJ1-2; D uncertain. This CDR3 spans 13 amino acids. The V and J ends lost 0 bases and 5 bases respectively, with 7 bases between them. CDR1 and CDR2 from the germline V gene are ENHRY and SYGVKD. CDR3 bases: TGTGCCATCAGTGAGTCGACTTGGTATGGCTACACCTTC. Its translation is CAISESTWYGYTF.

The rearrangement joins TRBV5-8 to TRBJ1-1; no clear D gene. CDR1 and CDR2 from the germline V gene are SGHTS and YDEGEE. There are 14 residues in the CDR3. Trimming took 0 bases from V and 6 from J, leaving 12 bases between them. For the CDR3, the DNA is TGTGCCAGCAGCTTGGATGGCAAATTCGCTGAAGCTTTCTTT. This translates into CASSLDGKFAEAFF.

In DNA form, the CDR3 reads TGCGCCAGCAGCCAAGCCGGGACAGGGCGCTCCTACGAGCAGTACTTC. Protein product: CASSQAGTGRSYEQYF. The rearrangement uses TRBV4-1 and TRBJ2-7; TRBD1 matches at 9 bases. V lost 1 base, J lost 0 bases, and 4 bases stayed unmatched. Germline-derived CDR1 and CDR2 are MGHRA and YSYEKL. This CDR3 contains 16 residues.

This rearrangement joins TRBV11-2 to TRBJ2-3; D might be TRBD1 or TRBD2, each matching 5 bases. V lost 0 bases, J lost 0 bases, and 10 bases lay in between. CDR1 and CDR2 from the germline V gene are SGHAT and FQNNGV. CDR3 length equals 16 residues. This CDR3 is CASSLDLGPSTDTQYF. CDR3 coding DNA: TGTGCCAGCAGCTTAGATCTGGGACCCAGCACAGATACGCAGTATTTT.

V gene TRBV12-3 or TRBV12-4 combines with J gene TRBJ1-5; no definite D call. This CDR3 has 13 amino acids. V lost 5 bases, J lost 0 bases, and 5 bases lay in between. The CDR3 DNA reads TGTGCCAGCAGTACATATAGCAATCAGCCCCAGCATTTT. This translates into CASSTYSNQPQHF.

This chain links TRBV6-2 or TRBV6-3 with TRBJ1-6; 8 bases map to TRBD1. CDR1 is MNHEY and CDR2 is SVGEGT in the germline V gene. The V gene end was trimmed by 5 bases and the J gene end by 7 bases; junction bases not matched to a gene: 10. This CDR3 region has 16 residues. This CDR3 is CASSPDRVRRNSPLHF. CDR3 in DNA: TGTGCCAGCAGTCCGGACAGGGTTAGAAGGAATTCACCCCTCCACTTT.

The chain carries TRBV6-4 and TRBJ1-1; the D is unclear. V was clipped by 6 bases and J by 1 base, with 12 bases between them. The CDR3 runs 14 residues. The germline V gene has CDR1 MRHNA and CDR2 SNTAGT. The CDR3, as DNA: TGTGCCAGCAGGGCGACACCCGAGAACACTGAAGCTTTCTTT. Translating gives CASRATPENTEAFF.

This chain joins TRBV30 and TRBJ1-5; unclear D gene. Trimming cost V 0 bases and J 6 bases, with 15 bases left between them. Germline CDR1 and CDR2: GTSNPN and SVGIG (reference sequence). The CDR3 is made up of 15 amino acids. The CDR3 DNA sequence: TGTGCCTGGAGTGTAGGCGATCTCGGACGTCAGCCCCAGCATTTT. Amino acids: CAWSVGDLGRQPQHF.

The chain couples TRBV11-2 to TRBJ1-2, with 8 bases fitting TRBD1. V lost 5 bases and J lost 7; bases outside the gene matches: 3. Germline CDR1 is SGHAT and CDR2 is FQNNGV. The CDR3 contains 12 residues. CDR3 region: CASSVGQGGYTF. The CDR3 DNA follows: TGTGCCAGCAGCGTAGGACAGGGTGGCTACACCTTC.

By sample fraction, this clone is medium-sized (0.01 to 0.1%). The gene calls are TRBV2 and TRBJ1-1; 11 bases are shared with TRBD1. CDR1 SNHLY and CDR2 FYNNEI come from the germline V gene. This CDR3 has 14 amino acids. Trimming removed 6 bases from V and 5 bases from J; junction bases left unmatched: 5. This chain's CDR3 is CASSGQGAGTEAFF. The CDR3 DNA reads TGTGCCAGCAGCGGACAGGGGGCAGGTACTGAAGCTTTCTTT. The full variable domain, completed using reference TRBV2 and TRBJ1-1, is EPEVTQTPSHQVTQMGQEVILRCVPISNHLYFYWYRQILGQKVEFLVSFYNNEISEKSEIFDDQFSVERPDGSNFTLKIRSTKLEDSAMYFCASSGQGAGTEAFFGQGTRLTVV.

The CDR3 loop reads CASSPGQGENEQFF. Written as DNA, the CDR3 is TGTGCCAGCAGCCCCGGACAGGGGGAAAATGAGCAGTTCTTC. The V gene is TRBV6-5, the J gene TRBJ2-1; 10 bases agree with TRBD1. J was trimmed by 7 bases and V by 6 bases; bases with no gene match: 6. The germline V gene encodes CDR1 MNHEY and CDR2 SVGAGI. The CDR3 totals 14 residues.

The V gene is TRBV7-2, the J gene TRBJ1-5; D unresolved. This CDR3 has 13 residues. V dropped 1 base and J dropped 9 bases, with 10 bases sitting between them. CDR1 is SGHTA and CDR2 is FQGNSA in the germline V gene. This chain's CDR3 is CASSLDPLSPQHF. CDR3 bases: TGTGCCAGCAGCTTAGACCCCTTATCGCCCCAGCATTTT.

The chain has TRBV2 and TRBJ1-2; maybe TRBD1 (5 bases). The CDR3 has 13 residues. V lost 5 bases and J 4 bases, leaving 11 bases between the germline ends. Germline values: CDR1 SNHLY, CDR2 FYNNEI. The chain's CDR3 is CASSRGPSYGYTF. The DNA of the CDR3 is TGTGCCAGCAGTAGGGGACCGAGCTATGGCTACACCTTC.

V gene TRBV6-1 combines with J gene TRBJ1-2; TRBD1 agrees at 7 bases. The CDR3 is 13 amino acids. Germline V gene lookup returns CDR1 MNHNS and CDR2 SASEGT. With 10 bases clipped from V and 6 bases from J, the junction kept 11 bases outside the gene matches. The CDR3 loop is CAIDRDSNHGYTF. Here the CDR3 DNA reads TGTGCCATTGATAGGGACAGCAATCATGGCTACACCTTC.

The chain couples TRBV5-1 to TRBJ1-2, with 10 bases that match TRBD1. CDR1 SGHRS and CDR2 YFSETQ come from the germline V gene. The CDR3 sequence is 14 residues long. The V segment lost 4 bases and the J segment 4 bases; nucleotides outside the gene matches: 4. DNA of the CDR3: TGCGCCAGCAGCCGGGACAGGGGAATCTATGGCTACACCTTC. This translates into CASSRDRGIYGYTF.